These 10 T cell receptor beta chains were sequenced from one sample in a study of blood T cell repertoires in COVID-19. The assay was immunoSEQ multiplex PCR, and TCRdb's table has in-frame clones only and misses some. The profile shows nearly 35,000 clones, 70% to 85% of them singletons. The material sequenced was peripheral blood. The receptors stem from an older woman with acute or convalescent COVID-19.

The chain combines TRBV6-5 with TRBJ1-4; no clear D gene. Between the trimmed V and J ends, which lost 5 bases and 13 bases, there was a span of 20 bases. CDR3 length: 14 residues. Per germline, CDR1 MNHEY and CDR2 SVGAGI. The CDR3 region has the DNA TGTGCCAGCAGTCAAAGGGATGGGGAAGGAGGACTGTTTTTT. Protein: CASSQRDGEGGLFF.

The chain uses TRBV3-1 (or the pseudogene TRBV3-2) and TRBJ1-6; 9 nucleotides line up with TRBD1. Losses at the gene ends were 4 bases for V and 8 bases for J; bases not matched to a gene: 3. Germline V gene lookup returns CDR1 LGHDT and CDR2 YNNKEL (reference sequence). CDR3 length equals 14 residues. CDR3 bases: TGTGCCAGCAGCCTGACAGGGGGTGATTCACCCCTCCACTTT. Translated, it gives CASSLTGGDSPLHF.

This clone has a handful of counts. The chain couples TRBV19 to TRBJ1-1; TRBD1 might be the D (6 bases). The length of the CDR3 is 16 residues. Trimming shortened V by 5 bases and J by 1 base, and 17 bases separated the two germline ends. Germline CDR1 and CDR2: LNHDA and SQIVND (reference sequence). The CDR3 DNA is TGTGCCAGTAGTCAGCAGGGGAGGGTCGGGAACACTGAAGCTTTCTTT. Translated, it gives CASSQQGRVGNTEAFF.

The chain recombines TRBV18 with TRBJ2-1, with D maybe TRBD2 (5 bases). CDR1 KGHSH and CDR2 LQKENI come from the germline V gene. The CDR3 contains 13 residues. V was pared by 2 bases and J by 11 bases, with 13 bases between. CDR3 nucleotides: TGTGCCAGCTCACCAGATACCGAGGGAAAGCAGTTCTTC. Its protein is CASSPDTEGKQFF.

This clone is labeled medium-sized. This sequence joins TRBV18 and TRBJ1-3; possible D gene TRBD1, 5 bases. The germline V gene has CDR1 KGHSH and CDR2 LQKENI. Trimming removed 6 bases from V and 0 bases from J, with 15 bases in between. CDR3 size: 16 residues. This CDR3 reads CASSADTPISGNTIYF. The CDR3 DNA reads TGTGCCAGCTCCGCGGACACACCGATCTCTGGAAACACCATATATTTT.

This clone was seen a few times. The chain employs TRBV6-2 or TRBV6-3 and TRBJ2-5; no clear D. V lost 2 bases and J 0 bases, leaving 7 bases between the germline ends. Per germline, CDR1 MNHEY and CDR2 SVGEGT. This CDR3 has 14 residues. The CDR3 DNA is TGTGCCAGCAGTTACCCTAGGTACCAAGAGACCCAGTACTTC. It is translated as CASSYPRYQETQYF.

V is TRBV7-6 and J is TRBJ1-1; 9 bases agree with TRBD1. V lost 4 bases and J lost 5; bases outside the gene matches: 8. The CDR3 spans 15 residues. The germline gives CDR1 SGHVS, CDR2 FNYEAQ. The CDR3 reads CASSSQQGAYTEAFF. The CDR3 region has the DNA TGTGCCAGCAGCTCACAACAGGGGGCGTATACTGAAGCTTTCTTT.

V usage is TRBV7-9 and J usage is TRBJ1-5; possible D gene TRBD1, 5 bases. Germline CDR1 is SEHNR and CDR2 is FQNEAQ (reference sequence). The CDR3 has 14 amino acids. Deletions cut 4 bases from V and 7 bases from J, with 14 bases between. The CDR3: CASSSSGYGQPQHF. The CDR3 DNA reads as TGTGCCAGCAGCTCGTCAGGGTATGGGCAGCCCCAGCATTTT.

The V and J genes are TRBV21-1 and TRBJ2-3; TRBD2 was called by the table and not checked on the DNA. TRBV21-1 is classified as a pseudogene. The CDR3 runs 17 residues. The CDR3 region is CASSKVEGGKFTDTQYF. DNA for the CDR3: TGTGCCAGCAGCAAAGTTGAGGGGGGGAAGTTCACAGATACGCAGTATTTT.

The V and J genes are TRBV19 and TRBJ2-6, with 7 nucleotides matching TRBD1. V lost 6 bases to trimming and J lost 0 bases; unmatched junction nucleotides: 5. From germline, CDR1 is LNHDA and CDR2 SQIVND (reference sequence). This CDR3 has 16 amino acids. CDR3 loop: CASRVSGGSGANVLTF. DNA of the CDR3: TGTGCCAGTAGGGTTTCAGGGGGCTCTGGGGCCAACGTCCTGACTTTC. Looking up the rest from reference TRBV19 and TRBJ2-6 gives the full variable domain: DGGITQSPKYLFRKEGQNVTLSCEQNLNHDAMYWYRQDPGQGLRLIYYSQIVNDFQKGDIAEGYSVSREKKESFPLTVTSAQKNPTAFYLCASRVSGGSGANVLTFGAGSRLTVL.